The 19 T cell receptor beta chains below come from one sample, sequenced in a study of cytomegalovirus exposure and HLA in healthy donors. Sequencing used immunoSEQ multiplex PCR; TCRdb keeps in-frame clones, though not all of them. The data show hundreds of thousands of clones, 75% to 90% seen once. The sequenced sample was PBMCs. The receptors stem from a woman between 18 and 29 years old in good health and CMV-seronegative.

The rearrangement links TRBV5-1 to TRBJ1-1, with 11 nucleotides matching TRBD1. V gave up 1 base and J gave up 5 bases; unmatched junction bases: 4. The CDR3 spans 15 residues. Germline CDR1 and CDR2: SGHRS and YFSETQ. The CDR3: CASSLPGTGGTEAFF. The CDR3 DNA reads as TGCGCCAGCAGCTTGCCCGGGACAGGGGGTACTGAAGCTTTCTTT.

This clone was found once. CDR3 residues: CASSLTAYNEQFF. DNA of the CDR3: TGTGCCAGCAGCCTGACAGCCTACAATGAGCAGTTCTTC. The chain combines TRBV6-5 with TRBJ2-1; D perhaps matches TRBD1 (5 bases). Trimming took 6 bases from V and 2 from J, leaving 8 bases between them. Germline V gives CDR1 MNHEY, CDR2 SVGAGI. The CDR3 runs to 13 residues.

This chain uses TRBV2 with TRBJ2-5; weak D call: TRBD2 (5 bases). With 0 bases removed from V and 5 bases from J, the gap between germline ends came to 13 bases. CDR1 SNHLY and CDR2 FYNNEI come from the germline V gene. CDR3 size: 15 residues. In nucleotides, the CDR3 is TGTGCCAGCAGTGAAGCTACGGGAACGGGGGAGACCCAGTACTTC. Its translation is CASSEATGTGETQYF.

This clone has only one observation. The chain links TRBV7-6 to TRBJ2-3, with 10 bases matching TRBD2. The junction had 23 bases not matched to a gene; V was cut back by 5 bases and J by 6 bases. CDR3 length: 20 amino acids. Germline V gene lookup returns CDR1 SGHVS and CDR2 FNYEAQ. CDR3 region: CASSPRRVRKSGGAADTQYF. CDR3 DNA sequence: TGTGCCAGCAGCCCGAGGCGGGTGCGGAAGAGCGGGGGGGCGGCGGATACGCAGTATTTT.

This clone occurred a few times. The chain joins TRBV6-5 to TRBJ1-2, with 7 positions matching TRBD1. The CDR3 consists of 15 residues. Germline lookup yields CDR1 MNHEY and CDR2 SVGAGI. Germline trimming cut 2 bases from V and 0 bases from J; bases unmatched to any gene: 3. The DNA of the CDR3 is TGTGCCAGCAGTTACGAGGGGGCAACTAACTATGGCTACACCTTC. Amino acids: CASSYEGATNYGYTF.

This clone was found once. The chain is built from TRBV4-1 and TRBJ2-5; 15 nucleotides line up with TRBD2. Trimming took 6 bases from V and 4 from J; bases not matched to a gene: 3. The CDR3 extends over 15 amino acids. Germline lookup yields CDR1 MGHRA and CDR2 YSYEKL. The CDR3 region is CASSGLAGGRETQYF. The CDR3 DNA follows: TGCGCCAGCAGTGGACTAGCGGGGGGGCGAGAGACCCAGTACTTC.

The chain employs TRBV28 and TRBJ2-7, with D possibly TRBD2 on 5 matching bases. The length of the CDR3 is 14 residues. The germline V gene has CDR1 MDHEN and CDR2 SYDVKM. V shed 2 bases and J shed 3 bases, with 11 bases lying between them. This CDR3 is CASSLKTRGYEQYF. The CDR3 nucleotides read TGTGCCAGCAGTTTAAAGACTCGGGGCTACGAGCAGTACTTC. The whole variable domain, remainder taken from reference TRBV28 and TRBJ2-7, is DVKVTQSSRYLVKRTGEKVFLECVQDMDHENMFWYRQDPGLGLRLIYFSYDVKMKEKGDIPEGYSVSREKKERFSLILESASTNQTSMYLCASSLKTRGYEQYFGPGTRLTVT.

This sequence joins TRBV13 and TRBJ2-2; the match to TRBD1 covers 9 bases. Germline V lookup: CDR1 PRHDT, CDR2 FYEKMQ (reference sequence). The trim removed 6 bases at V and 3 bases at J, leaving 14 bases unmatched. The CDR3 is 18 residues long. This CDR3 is CASSGARVGTGYTGELFF. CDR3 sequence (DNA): TGTGCCAGCAGTGGAGCGCGGGTCGGGACAGGGTACACCGGGGAGCTGTTTTTT.

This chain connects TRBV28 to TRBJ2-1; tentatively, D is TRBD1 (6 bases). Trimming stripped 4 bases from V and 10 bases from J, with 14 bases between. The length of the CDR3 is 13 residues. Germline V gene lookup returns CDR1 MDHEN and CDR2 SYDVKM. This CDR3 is CASSWTHRDEQFF. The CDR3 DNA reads TGTGCCAGCAGTTGGACCCACAGGGACGAGCAGTTCTTC.

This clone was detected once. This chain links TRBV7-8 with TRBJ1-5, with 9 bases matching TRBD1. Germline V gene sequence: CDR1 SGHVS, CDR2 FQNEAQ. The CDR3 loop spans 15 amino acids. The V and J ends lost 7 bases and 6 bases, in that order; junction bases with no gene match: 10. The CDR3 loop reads CASNLGQGFGQPQHF. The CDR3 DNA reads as TGTGCCAGCAACCTTGGACAGGGGTTCGGTCAGCCCCAGCATTTT.

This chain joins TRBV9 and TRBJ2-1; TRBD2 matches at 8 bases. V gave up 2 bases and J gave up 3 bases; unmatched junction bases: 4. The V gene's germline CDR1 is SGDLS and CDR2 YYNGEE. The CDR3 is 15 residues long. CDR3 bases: TGTGCCAGCAGCGTTAGCGGGACCCTCTACAATGAGCAGTTCTTC. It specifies CASSVSGTLYNEQFF.

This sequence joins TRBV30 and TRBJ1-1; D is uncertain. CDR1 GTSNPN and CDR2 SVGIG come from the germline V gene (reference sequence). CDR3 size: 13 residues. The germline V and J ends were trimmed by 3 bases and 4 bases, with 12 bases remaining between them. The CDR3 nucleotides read TGTGCCTGGAGAGCCCGAGGAGGCACTGAAGCTTTCTTT. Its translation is CAWRARGGTEAFF.

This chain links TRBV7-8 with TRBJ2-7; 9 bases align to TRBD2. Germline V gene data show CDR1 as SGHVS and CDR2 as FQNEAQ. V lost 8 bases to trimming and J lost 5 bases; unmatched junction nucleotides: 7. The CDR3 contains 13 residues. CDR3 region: CASASGVEDEQYF. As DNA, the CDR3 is TGTGCCAGCGCTAGCGGGGTCGAGGACGAGCAGTACTTC. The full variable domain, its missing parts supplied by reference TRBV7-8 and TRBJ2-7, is GAGVSQSPRYKVAKRGQDVALRCDPISGHVSLFWYQQALGQGPEFLTYFQNEAQLDKSGLPSDRFFAERPEGSVSTLKIQRTQQEDSAVYLCASASGVEDEQYFGPGTRLTVT.

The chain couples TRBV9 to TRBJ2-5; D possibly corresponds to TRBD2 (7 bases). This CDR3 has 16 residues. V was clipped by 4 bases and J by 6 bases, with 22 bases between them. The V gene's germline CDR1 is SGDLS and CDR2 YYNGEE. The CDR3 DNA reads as TGTGCCAGCAGCCCCGGAGAGGGGGGGGGTAGGAAGACCCAGTACTTC. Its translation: CASSPGEGGGRKTQYF. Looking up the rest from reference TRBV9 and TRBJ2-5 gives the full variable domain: DSGVTQTPKHLITATGQRVTLRCSPRSGDLSVYWYQQSLDQGLQFLIQYYNGEERAKGNILERFSAQQFPDLHSELNLSSLELGDSALYFCASSPGEGGGRKTQYFGPGTRLLVL.

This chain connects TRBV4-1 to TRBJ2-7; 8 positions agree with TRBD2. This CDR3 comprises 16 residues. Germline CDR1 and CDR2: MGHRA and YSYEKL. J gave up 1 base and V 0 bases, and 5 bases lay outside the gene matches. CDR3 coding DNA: TGCGCCAGCAGCCAAGAGGGGAGCGGGAGATCCTACGAGCAGTACTTC. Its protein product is CASSQEGSGRSYEQYF.

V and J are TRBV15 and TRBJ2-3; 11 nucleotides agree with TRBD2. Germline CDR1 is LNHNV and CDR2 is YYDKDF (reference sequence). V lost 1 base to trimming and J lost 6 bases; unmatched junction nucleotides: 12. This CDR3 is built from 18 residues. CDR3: CATSRAYSLAGALDTQYF. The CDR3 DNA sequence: TGTGCCACCAGCAGAGCCTATTCACTAGCGGGGGCATTGGATACGCAGTATTTT.

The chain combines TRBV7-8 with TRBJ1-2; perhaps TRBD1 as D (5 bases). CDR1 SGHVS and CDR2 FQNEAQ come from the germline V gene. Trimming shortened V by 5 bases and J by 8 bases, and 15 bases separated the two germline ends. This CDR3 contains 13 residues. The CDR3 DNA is TGTGCCAGCAGCGGACTAGGGCAGGGAGGCTACACCTTC. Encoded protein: CASSGLGQGGYTF.

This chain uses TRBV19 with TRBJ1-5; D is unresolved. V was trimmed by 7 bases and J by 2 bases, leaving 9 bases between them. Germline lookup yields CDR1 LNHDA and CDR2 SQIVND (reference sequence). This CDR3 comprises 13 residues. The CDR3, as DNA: TGTGCCAGTACAAGACGGGGCAATCAGCCCCAGCATTTT. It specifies CASTRRGNQPQHF.

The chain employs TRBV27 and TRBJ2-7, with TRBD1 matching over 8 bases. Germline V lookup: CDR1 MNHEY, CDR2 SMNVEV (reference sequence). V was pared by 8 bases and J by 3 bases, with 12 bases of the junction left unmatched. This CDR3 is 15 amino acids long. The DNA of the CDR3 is TGTGCCAGCTCTGGTGGGGACAGGAGATACTACGAGCAGTACTTC. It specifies CASSGGDRRYYEQYF.